This passage covers 15 T cell receptor beta chains from one sample sequenced in a study of T cell responses to AZD1222 COVID-19 vaccine. Profiled with immunoSEQ multiplex PCR; TCRdb holds only in-frame clones, not every one. The table has around 150,000 clones, 92% seen once. Material: peripheral blood, obtained on day 0 of MenACWY control vaccination. The source of these receptors is an adult in good health.

The V gene is TRBV30, the J gene TRBJ1-1; unclear D gene. The ends were cut back, 2 bases at V and 0 bases at J, with 7 bases in the middle. Germline V gene lookup returns CDR1 GTSNPN and CDR2 SVGIG (reference sequence). The CDR3 extends over 13 amino acids. Written as DNA, the CDR3 is TGTGCCTGGAGTATCAATATGAACACTGAAGCTTTCTTT. Its protein is CAWSINMNTEAFF.

CDR3 nucleotide sequence: TGCGCCAGCAGCACGGGACTTCTCTCCGAGCAGTACTTC. Translation: CASSTGLLSEQYF. V usage is TRBV5-1 and J usage is TRBJ2-7; possible D gene TRBD2, 6 bases. This CDR3 spans 13 amino acids. In germline, CDR1 is SGHRS, CDR2 YFSETQ. V dropped 4 bases and J dropped 6 bases, with 14 bases sitting between them. The full variable domain, rest sourced from reference TRBV5-1 and TRBJ2-7, is KAGVTQTPRYLIKTRGQQVTLSCSPISGHRSVSWYQQTPGQGLQFLFEYFSETQRNKGNFPGRFSGRQFSNSRSEMNVSTLELGDSALYLCASSTGLLSEQYFGPGTRLTVT.

CDR3 amino acids: CATSRDRGTQRHNEQFF. The DNA for the CDR3 is TGTGCCACCAGCAGAGATCGTGGGACTCAACGGCACAATGAGCAGTTCTTC. The chain combines TRBV15 with TRBJ2-1; a possible D gene is TRBD2 (6 bases). The CDR3 runs to 17 residues. Trimming took 0 bases from V and 5 from J, leaving 17 bases between them. The germline CDR1 and CDR2 sequences are LNHNV and YYDKDF (reference sequence).

V gene TRBV24-1 combines with J gene TRBJ1-2; the D is unclear. The CDR3 extends over 13 amino acids. CDR1 and CDR2 from the germline V gene are KGHDR and SFDVKD. Trimming cost V 5 bases and J 0 bases, with 6 bases left between them. The CDR3 bases are TGTGCCACCAGTGCCAGATCTAACTATGGCTACACCTTC. This codes for CATSARSNYGYTF.

This chain links TRBV9 with TRBJ1-2, with 7 bases identical to TRBD1. Germline V gives CDR1 SGDLS, CDR2 YYNGEE. The J segment lost 4 bases and the V segment lost 0 bases, leaving 3 bases of the junction unmatched. The CDR3 has 14 residues. Here the CDR3 reads CASSVEGARYGYTF. DNA of the CDR3: TGTGCCAGCAGCGTAGAGGGGGCCCGCTATGGCTACACCTTC.

The chain links TRBV28 to TRBJ2-1; 11 nucleotides agree with TRBD2. Germline V gene lookup returns CDR1 MDHEN and CDR2 SYDVKM. J gave up 14 bases and V 6 bases, and 6 bases lay outside the gene matches. The length of the CDR3 is 12 residues. CDR3 sequence (DNA): TGTGCCAGCAGCCTCCCGGGACTAGCGGAGTTCTTC. Translated, it gives CASSLPGLAEFF.

V gene TRBV7-2 combines with J gene TRBJ1-1; D call uncertain. Germline assignment: CDR1 SGHTA and CDR2 FQGNSA. The CDR3 is made up of 14 amino acids. Deletions cut 0 bases from V and 3 bases from J, with 8 bases between. CDR3 DNA: TGTGCCAGCAGCTTAGCGGGCAGTTACACTGAAGCTTTCTTT. It encodes CASSLAGSYTEAFF.

The V call is TRBV3-1 (or the pseudogene TRBV3-2), the J call TRBJ2-5, with a weak D call TRBD1 (5 bases). The CDR3 sequence is 16 residues long. The germline V and J ends were trimmed by 1 base and 2 bases, with 14 bases remaining between them. Germline V gene data show CDR1 as LGHDT and CDR2 as YNNKEL (reference sequence). The CDR3 coding sequence is TGTGCCAGCAGCCAAGGGGGCCGAGGATGGCAAGAGACCCAGTACTTC. Protein product: CASSQGGRGWQETQYF.

V and J are TRBV29-1 and TRBJ1-4, with D possibly TRBD1 on 6 matching bases. This CDR3 region has 16 residues. V dropped 4 bases and J dropped 5 bases, with 20 bases sitting between them. The germline V gene has CDR1 SQVTM and CDR2 ANQGSEA. This chain's CDR3 is CSVVPLGGAWNEKLFF. The CDR3 DNA follows: TGCAGCGTTGTCCCATTAGGGGGGGCGTGGAATGAAAAACTGTTTTTT. The entire variable domain, with the rest obtained from reference TRBV29-1 and TRBJ1-4, is as follows: SAVISQKPSRDICQRGTSLTIQCQVDSQVTMMFWYRQQPGQSLTLIATANQGSEATYESGFVIDKFPISRPNLTFSTLTVSNMSPEDSSIYLCSVVPLGGAWNEKLFFGSGTQLSVL.

This chain links TRBV15 with TRBJ2-1; no clear D gene. The CDR3 is made up of 11 amino acids. Trimming took off 5 bases at V and 10 bases at J, with 9 bases between the two ends. Germline-derived CDR1 and CDR2 are LNHNV and YYDKDF (reference sequence). For the CDR3, the DNA is TGTGCCACCAGCGCCTACGACGAGCAGTTCTTC. Translated: CATSAYDEQFF.

The chain recombines TRBV13 with TRBJ1-3; unclear D gene. This CDR3 is 12 amino acids long. The germline V gene encodes CDR1 PRHDT and CDR2 FYEKMQ (reference sequence). Trimming stripped 4 bases from V and 3 bases from J, with 4 bases between. The CDR3 DNA reads as TGTGCCAGCAGCTCGGGTGGAAACACCATATATTTT. It translates to CASSSGGNTIYF.

Of note for this clone: This sample includes further DNA sequences coding for the same CDR3. This chain links TRBV4-1 with TRBJ2-7; D gene ambiguous. Trimming left V 3 bases short and J 6 bases short, with 18 bases between. Germline V CDR1 and CDR2: MGHRA, YSYEKL. The CDR3 is 15 residues long. Here the CDR3 DNA reads TGCGCCAGCAGCCACCGCCGAGGCGACCCTGGCGAGCAGTACTTC. Translation gives CASSHRRGDPGEQYF.

This clone has more than one count but fewer than ten. J is TRBJ1-6 and V is TRBV18; 7 positions match TRBD1. Germline V gene sequence: CDR1 KGHSH, CDR2 LQKENI. V shed 1 base and J 7 bases; nucleotides not matched to a gene: 4. This CDR3 contains 15 residues. CDR3 amino acids: CASSPRQGGNSPLHF. The CDR3 DNA is TGTGCCAGCTCACCACGACAGGGAGGAAATTCACCCCTCCACTTT.

The chain uses TRBV7-9 and TRBJ1-5; a weak D match, TRBD1 (6 bases). V was shortened by 4 bases and J by 6 bases, with 10 bases between the two germline ends. The CDR3 covers 13 residues. Germline loops: CDR1 SEHNR, CDR2 FQNEAQ (reference sequence). CDR3 DNA: TGTGCCAGCAGCTCGGACAGATCTCAGCCCCAGCATTTT. It yields the protein CASSSDRSQPQHF.

The chain couples TRBV7-8 to TRBJ1-5, with 8 bases identical to TRBD1. This CDR3 comprises 15 residues. From germline, CDR1 is SGHVS and CDR2 FQNEAQ. The ends lost 5 bases at V and 2 bases at J; junction bases unmatched: 5. CDR3 amino acids: CASSKDRAGNQPQHF. The CDR3 region has the DNA TGTGCCAGCAGCAAGGACAGGGCCGGCAATCAGCCCCAGCATTTT.